These 15 T cell receptor beta chains came from one sample sequenced in a study of low-dose radiotherapy and immunotherapy resistance in tumors. Covering alpha and beta chains, TRAV- and TRBV-specific primers were used for the first-strand cDNA. The authors ran about 20 PCR cycles to amplify TCRs with a constant-region primer and V-primer adapter. Via MiXCR, TCRdb re-called the reads, giving one row per CDR3 protein. This sample has approximately 70,000 distinct CDR3 sequences, with roughly 30% found just once. Time point denoted: before trial treatment. Sequenced here: PBMCs, sampled before treatment. These receptors all stem from a female donor with ovarian cancer.

The table lists this clonotype with many counts. The genes are TRBV9 and TRBJ1-2; D possibly corresponds to TRBD1 (5 bases). V dropped 0 bases and J dropped 3 bases, with 9 bases sitting between them. Germline V gene lookup returns CDR1 SGDLS and CDR2 YYNGEE. The length of the CDR3 is 14 residues. Here the CDR3 DNA reads TGTGCCAGCAGCGTAGGTGGAGGGGACTATGGCTACACCTTC. Amino acid sequence: CASSVGGGDYGYTF.

This clonotype was observed at least ten times. The chain carries TRBV3-1 and TRBJ2-3; a possible D gene is TRBD2 (6 bases). There are 16 residues in the CDR3. V lost 4 bases and J lost 0, with 14 bases in between. CDR1 is LGHDT and CDR2 is YNNKEL in the germline V gene (reference sequence). The CDR3 loop is CASSPRDLTSTDTQYF. DNA for the CDR3: TGTGCCAGCAGCCCCCGGGACTTGACTAGCACAGATACGCAGTATTTT.

This clonotype occurred a few times. The chain links TRBV28 to TRBJ2-3; 9 bases are shared with TRBD1. Germline trimming cut 7 bases from V and 1 base from J; bases unmatched to any gene: 6. The CDR3 loop spans 15 amino acids. Germline CDR1 and CDR2: MDHEN and SYDVKM. CDR3 sequence (DNA): TGTGCCAGCACCCCGGGACAGGGCCGCACAGATACGCAGTATTTT. The encoded protein is CASTPGQGRTDTQYF.

The chain combines TRBV10-3 with TRBJ2-2, with D perhaps TRBD1 or TRBD2 (5 bases each). The CDR3 runs to 14 residues. Per the germline V gene, CDR1 is ENHRY and CDR2 is SYGVKD. Trimming removed 8 bases at V and 0 bases at J, with 10 bases between. The CDR3 protein is CAIGRDANTGELFF. In nucleotides, the CDR3 is TGTGCCATCGGACGGGACGCGAACACCGGGGAGCTGTTTTTT.

The chain joins TRBV7-9 to TRBJ2-7; the D call may be TRBD1 or TRBD2 (5 bases each). The CDR3 is 15 residues long. The V end lost 6 bases, the J end lost 5 bases, and 20 bases lay between the germline ends. The V gene's germline CDR1 is SEHNR and CDR2 FQNEAQ (reference sequence). The CDR3 nucleotides read TGTGCCAGCAGGCCCCCGGGGACCCACGCACACGAGCAGTACTTC. Its translation is CASRPPGTHAHEQYF.

This chain uses TRBV4-1 with TRBJ2-1; no reliable D call. The CDR3 is 13 residues long. Per germline, CDR1 MGHRA and CDR2 YSYEKL. V lost 0 bases and J lost 7, with 7 bases in between. The CDR3 bases are TGCGCCAGCAGCCAAGATTCGTGGAATGAGCAGTTCTTC. This encodes CASSQDSWNEQFF.

As to this clonotype: A much larger clone differs by one base, so this may be a read error. The genes are TRBV7-2 and TRBJ2-1; 8 bases line up with TRBD1. The length of the CDR3 is 14 residues. V shed 5 bases and J 9 bases; nucleotides not matched to a gene: 9. Germline V gene sequence: CDR1 SGHTA, CDR2 FQGNSA. The CDR3 protein is CASSPTGVSSEQFF. CDR3 bases: TGTGCCAGCAGCCCGACAGGGGTCAGTAGTGAGCAGTTCTTC.

This chain links TRBV20-1 with TRBJ2-1; 7 nucleotides agree with TRBD2. Trimming removed 4 bases from V and 9 bases from J; junction bases left unmatched: 15. This CDR3 is built from 15 residues. Germline lookup yields CDR1 DFQATT and CDR2 SNEGSKA (reference sequence). CDR3 loop: CSATSGAGNYGEQFF. CDR3 DNA: TGCAGTGCTACCTCGGGAGCGGGGAACTACGGTGAGCAGTTCTTC.

About this clonotype itself: This sequence is one base from a far larger clone and is likely a read error. No conserved phenylalanine or tryptophan ends this CDR3, so it is likely a read error. The chain uses TRBV5-5 and TRBJ2-3, with 11 bases aligning to TRBD2. Germline CDR1 and CDR2: SGHKS and YYEKEE (reference sequence). This CDR3 has 15 residues. In DNA, the CDR3 is TGCGCCAGCAGCTGGACTAGCGGGAGCACAGATACGCAGTATCTT. Its protein product is CASSWTSGSTDTQYL.

This clonotype was recorded at least ten times. The V call is TRBV28, the J call TRBJ2-7, with D unresolved. The V end lost 4 bases, the J end lost 1 base, and 8 bases lay between the germline ends. The CDR3 is made up of 13 amino acids. Germline assignment: CDR1 MDHEN and CDR2 SYDVKM. The CDR3: CASSWTVSYEQYF. In DNA form, the CDR3 reads TGTGCCAGCAGTTGGACGGTTTCCTACGAGCAGTACTTC.

This clonotype has ten or more counts. The V and J genes are TRBV28 and TRBJ2-2; TRBD1 matches at 9 bases. Unmatched junction bases numbered 20, after V lost 3 bases and J lost 0 bases. Germline values: CDR1 MDHEN, CDR2 SYDVKM. The CDR3 runs to 22 residues. The CDR3 loop reads CASSFTRRGTGPSRANTGELFF. The CDR3 DNA is TGTGCCAGCAGTTTTACCCGGAGAGGGACAGGGCCTTCCCGAGCGAACACCGGGGAGCTGTTTTTT.

This clonotype has at least ten counts. V gene TRBV6-5 combines with J gene TRBJ1-2; maybe TRBD1 (5 bases). The CDR3 extends over 13 amino acids. Per the germline V gene, CDR1 is MNHEY and CDR2 is SVGAGI. The V gene lost 2 bases and the J gene lost 5 bases, with 9 bases spanning the gap. The CDR3 sequence is CASSYDREYGYTF. CDR3 DNA: TGTGCCAGCAGTTACGACAGAGAATATGGCTACACCTTC.

This clonotype was counted at least ten times. The rearrangement uses TRBV9 and TRBJ2-3; 11 positions match TRBD2. The CDR3 is 18 residues long. V lost 0 bases to trimming and J lost 4 bases; unmatched junction nucleotides: 10. CDR1 and CDR2 from the germline V gene are SGDLS and YYNGEE. CDR3 residues: CASSVEGTSGYGADTQYF. The CDR3 nucleotides read TGTGCCAGCAGCGTAGAGGGGACTAGCGGCTACGGGGCAGATACGCAGTATTTT. The variable domain in full, with the rest retrieved from reference TRBV9 and TRBJ2-3, is DSGVTQTPKHLITATGQRVTLRCSPRSGDLSVYWYQQSLDQGLQFLIQYYNGEERAKGNILERFSAQQFPDLHSELNLSSLELGDSALYFCASSVEGTSGYGADTQYFGPGTRLTVL.

On this clonotype itself: A much larger clonotype is one base distant, so this may be a read error. The rearrangement links TRBV6-1 to TRBJ1-2; a weak D match, TRBD1 (6 bases). The CDR3 sequence is 15 residues long. Per the germline V gene, CDR1 is MNHNS and CDR2 is SASEGT. The CDR3, as DNA: TGTGCCTGCAGCTGGGGGGACAAGGGGGGCTATGGCTACACCTTC. Protein: CACSWGDKGGYGYTF.

This rearrangement joins TRBV6-2 or TRBV6-3 to TRBJ1-1, with a tentative D call TRBD1 (5 bases). Germline lookup yields CDR1 MNHEY and CDR2 SVGEGT. Trimming took off 4 bases at V and 6 bases at J, with 12 bases between the two ends. This CDR3 comprises 13 residues. CDR3 bases: TGTGCCAGCAGTTTCAGGGAAAGGGCTGAAGCTTTCTTT. Translated: CASSFRERAEAFF.